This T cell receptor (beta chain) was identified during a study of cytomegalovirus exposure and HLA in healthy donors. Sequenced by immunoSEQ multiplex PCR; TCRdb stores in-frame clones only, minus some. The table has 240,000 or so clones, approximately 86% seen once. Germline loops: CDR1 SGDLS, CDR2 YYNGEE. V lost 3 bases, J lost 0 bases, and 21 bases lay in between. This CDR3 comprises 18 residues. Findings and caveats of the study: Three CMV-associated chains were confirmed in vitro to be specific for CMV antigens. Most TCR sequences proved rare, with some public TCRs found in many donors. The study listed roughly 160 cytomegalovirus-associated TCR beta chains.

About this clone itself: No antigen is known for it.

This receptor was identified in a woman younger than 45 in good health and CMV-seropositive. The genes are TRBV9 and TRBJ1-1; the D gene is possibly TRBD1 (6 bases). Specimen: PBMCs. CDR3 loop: CASSARPTGPTLNTEAFF. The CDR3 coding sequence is TGTGCCAGCAGCGCCCGTCCGACAGGACCTACTCTGAACACTGAAGCTTTCTTT.